This TCR beta chain is from a study of T cell responses to AZD1222 COVID-19 vaccine. Deletions cut 5 bases from V and 3 bases from J, with 16 bases between. Germline CDR1 is SNHLY and CDR2 is FYNNEI. The CDR3 has 15 amino acids. TCRdb's table, derived via immunoSEQ multiplex PCR, lists solely in-frame clones and lacks some. The sample consists of roughly 79,000 clones, about 90% of them appearing once. The receptor comes from an adult in good health. The material sequenced was peripheral blood, taken on day 0 of MenACWY control vaccination. V and J are TRBV2 and TRBJ1-2; no clear D gene. CDR3 protein: CASSRVRGPDYGYTF. In DNA form, the CDR3 reads TGTGCCAGCAGTAGGGTTAGAGGACCCGACTATGGCTACACCTTC.